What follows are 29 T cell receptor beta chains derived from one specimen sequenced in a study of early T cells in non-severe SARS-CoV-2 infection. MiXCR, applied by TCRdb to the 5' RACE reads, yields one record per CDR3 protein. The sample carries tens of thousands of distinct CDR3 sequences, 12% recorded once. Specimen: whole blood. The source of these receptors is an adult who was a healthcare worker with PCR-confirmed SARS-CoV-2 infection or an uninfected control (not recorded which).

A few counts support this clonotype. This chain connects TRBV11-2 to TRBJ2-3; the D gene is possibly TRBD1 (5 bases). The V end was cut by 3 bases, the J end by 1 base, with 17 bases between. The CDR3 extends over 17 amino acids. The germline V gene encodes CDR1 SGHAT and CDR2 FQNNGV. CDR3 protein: CASSLGRGRKRTDTQYF. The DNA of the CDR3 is TGTGCCAGCAGCTTGGGGCGTGGTCGCAAACGCACAGATACGCAGTATTTT. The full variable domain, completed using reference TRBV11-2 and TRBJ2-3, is EAGVAQSPRYKIIEKRQSVAFWCNPISGHATLYWYQQILGQGPKLLIQFQNNGVVDDSQLPKDRFSAERLKGVDSTLKIQPAKLEDSAVYLCASSLGRGRKRTDTQYFGPGTRLTVL.

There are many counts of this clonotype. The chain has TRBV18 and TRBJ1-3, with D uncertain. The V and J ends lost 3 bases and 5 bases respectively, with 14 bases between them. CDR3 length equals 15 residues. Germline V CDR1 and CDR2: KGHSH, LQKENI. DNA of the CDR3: TGTGCCAGCTCACCTGAAGGGATTGCCCGAAACACCATATATTTT. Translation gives CASSPEGIARNTIYF.

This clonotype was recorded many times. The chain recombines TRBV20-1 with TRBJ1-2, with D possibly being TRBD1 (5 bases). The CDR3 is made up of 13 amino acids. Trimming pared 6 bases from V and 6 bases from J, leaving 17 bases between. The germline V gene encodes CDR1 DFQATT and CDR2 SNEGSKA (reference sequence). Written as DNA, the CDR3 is TGCAGTGCGATTGAGTGGGGAGGGGATGGCTACACCTTC. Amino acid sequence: CSAIEWGGDGYTF.

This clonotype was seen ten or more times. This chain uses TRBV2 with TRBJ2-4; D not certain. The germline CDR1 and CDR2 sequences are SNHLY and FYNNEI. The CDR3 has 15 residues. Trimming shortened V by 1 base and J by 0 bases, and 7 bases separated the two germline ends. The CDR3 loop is CASSEDGLAKNIQYF. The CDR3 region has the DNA TGTGCCAGCAGTGAAGACGGGTTAGCCAAAAACATTCAGTACTTC.

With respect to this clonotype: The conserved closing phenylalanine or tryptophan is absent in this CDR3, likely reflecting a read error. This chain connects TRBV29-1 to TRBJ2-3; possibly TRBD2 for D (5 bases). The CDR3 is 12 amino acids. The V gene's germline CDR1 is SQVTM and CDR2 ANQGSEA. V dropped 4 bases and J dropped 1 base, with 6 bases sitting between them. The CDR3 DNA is TGCAGCGTTGTCGGGGGCACAGATACGCAGTATTTG. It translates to CSVVGGTDTQYL.

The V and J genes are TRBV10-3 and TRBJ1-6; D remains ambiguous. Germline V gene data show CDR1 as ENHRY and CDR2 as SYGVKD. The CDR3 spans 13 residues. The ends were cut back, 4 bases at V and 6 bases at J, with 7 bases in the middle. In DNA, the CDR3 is TGTGCCATCAGTGGGGCAGGTAATTCACCCCTCCACTTT. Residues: CAISGAGNSPLHF.

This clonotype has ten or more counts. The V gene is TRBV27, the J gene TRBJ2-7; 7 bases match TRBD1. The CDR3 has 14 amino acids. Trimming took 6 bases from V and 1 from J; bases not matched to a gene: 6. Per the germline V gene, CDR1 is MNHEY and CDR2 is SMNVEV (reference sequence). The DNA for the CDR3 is TGTGCCAGCAGGGGTGACAGGGAATCCTACGAGCAGTACTTC. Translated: CASRGDRESYEQYF.

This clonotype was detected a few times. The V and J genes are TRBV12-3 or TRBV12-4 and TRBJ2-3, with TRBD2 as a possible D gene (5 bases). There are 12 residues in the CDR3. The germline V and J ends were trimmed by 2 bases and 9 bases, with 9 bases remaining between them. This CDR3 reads CASSLYSSTQYF. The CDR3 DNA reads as TGTGCCAGCAGTTTATATTCTAGCACGCAGTATTTT.

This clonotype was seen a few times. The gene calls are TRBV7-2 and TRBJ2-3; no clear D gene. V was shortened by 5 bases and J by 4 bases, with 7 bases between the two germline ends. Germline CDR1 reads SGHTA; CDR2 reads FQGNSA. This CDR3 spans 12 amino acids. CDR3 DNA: TGTGCCAGCAGCCATGGGCCAGATACGCAGTATTTT. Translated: CASSHGPDTQYF.

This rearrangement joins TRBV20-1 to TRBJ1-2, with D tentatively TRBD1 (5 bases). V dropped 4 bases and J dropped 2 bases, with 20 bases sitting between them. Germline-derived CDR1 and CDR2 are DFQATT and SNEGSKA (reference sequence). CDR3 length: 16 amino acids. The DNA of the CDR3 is TGCAGTGCTATAGGGGAGAAGGCGCGGTCAAACTATGGCTACACCTTC. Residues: CSAIGEKARSNYGYTF.

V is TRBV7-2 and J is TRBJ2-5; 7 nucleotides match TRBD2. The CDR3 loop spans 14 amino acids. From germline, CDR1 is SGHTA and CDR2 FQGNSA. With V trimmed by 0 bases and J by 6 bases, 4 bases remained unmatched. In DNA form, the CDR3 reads TGTGCCAGCAGCTTAGCGGGGGGGATAAAGACCCAGTACTTC. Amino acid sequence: CASSLAGGIKTQYF.

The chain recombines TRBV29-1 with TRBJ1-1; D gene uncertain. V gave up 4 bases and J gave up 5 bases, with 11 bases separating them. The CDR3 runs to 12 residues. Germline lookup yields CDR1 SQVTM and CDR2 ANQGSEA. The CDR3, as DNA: TGCAGCGTTGTCCGGGGTAGGACTGAAGCTTTCTTT. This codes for CSVVRGRTEAFF.

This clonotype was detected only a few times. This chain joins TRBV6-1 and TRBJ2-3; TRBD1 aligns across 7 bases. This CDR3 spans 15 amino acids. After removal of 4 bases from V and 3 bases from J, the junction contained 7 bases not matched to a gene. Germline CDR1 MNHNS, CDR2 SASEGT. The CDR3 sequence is CASSARQGRTDTQYF. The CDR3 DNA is TGTGCCAGCAGTGCCCGACAGGGAAGAACAGATACGCAGTATTTT.

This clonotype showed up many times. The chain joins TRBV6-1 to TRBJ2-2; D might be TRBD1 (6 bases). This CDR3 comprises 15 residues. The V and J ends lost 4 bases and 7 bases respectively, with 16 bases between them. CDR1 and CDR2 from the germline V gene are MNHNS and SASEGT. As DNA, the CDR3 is TGTGCCAGCAGTGTTTCACAGGGACGTGGCGGGGAGCTGTTTTTT. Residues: CASSVSQGRGGELFF.

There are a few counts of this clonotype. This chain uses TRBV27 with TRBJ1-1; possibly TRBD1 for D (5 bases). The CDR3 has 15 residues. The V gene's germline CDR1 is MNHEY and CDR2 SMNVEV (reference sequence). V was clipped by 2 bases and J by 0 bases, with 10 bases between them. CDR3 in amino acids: CASSLQPGVNTEAFF. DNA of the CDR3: TGTGCCAGCAGTTTACAACCGGGGGTGAACACTGAAGCTTTCTTT.

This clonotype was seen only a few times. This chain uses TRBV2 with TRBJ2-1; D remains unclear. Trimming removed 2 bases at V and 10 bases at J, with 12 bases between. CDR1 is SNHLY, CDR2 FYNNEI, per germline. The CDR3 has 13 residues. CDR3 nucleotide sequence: TGTGCCAGCAGTGAATGGGCAGAGGTCGAGCAGTTCTTC. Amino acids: CASSEWAEVEQFF.

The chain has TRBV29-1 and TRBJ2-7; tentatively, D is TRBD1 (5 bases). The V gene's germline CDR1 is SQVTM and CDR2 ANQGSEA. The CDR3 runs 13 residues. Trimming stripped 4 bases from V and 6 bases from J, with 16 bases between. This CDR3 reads CSVVGQGDGEQYF. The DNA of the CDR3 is TGCAGCGTTGTGGGCCAGGGTGACGGCGAGCAGTACTTC.

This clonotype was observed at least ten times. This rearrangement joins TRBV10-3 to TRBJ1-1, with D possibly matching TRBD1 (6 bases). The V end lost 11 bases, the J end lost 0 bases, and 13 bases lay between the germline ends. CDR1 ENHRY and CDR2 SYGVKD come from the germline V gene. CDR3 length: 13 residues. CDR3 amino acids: CAVARDMNTEAFF. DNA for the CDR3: TGTGCCGTCGCCCGGGACATGAACACTGAAGCTTTCTTT.

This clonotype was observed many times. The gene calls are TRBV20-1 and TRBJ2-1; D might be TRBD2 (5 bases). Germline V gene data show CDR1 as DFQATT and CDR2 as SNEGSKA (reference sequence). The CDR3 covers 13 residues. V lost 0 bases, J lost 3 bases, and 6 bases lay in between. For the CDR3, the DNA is TGCAGTGCTAGAGATCGGGGCTACAATGAGCAGTTCTTC. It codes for CSARDRGYNEQFF.

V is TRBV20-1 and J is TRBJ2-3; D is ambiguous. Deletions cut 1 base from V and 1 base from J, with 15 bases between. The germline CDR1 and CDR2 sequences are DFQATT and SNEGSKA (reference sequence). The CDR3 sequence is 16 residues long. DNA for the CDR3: TGCAGTGCTAGAGTCATTCCCCGTCGGGGCACAGATACGCAGTATTTT. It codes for CSARVIPRRGTDTQYF.

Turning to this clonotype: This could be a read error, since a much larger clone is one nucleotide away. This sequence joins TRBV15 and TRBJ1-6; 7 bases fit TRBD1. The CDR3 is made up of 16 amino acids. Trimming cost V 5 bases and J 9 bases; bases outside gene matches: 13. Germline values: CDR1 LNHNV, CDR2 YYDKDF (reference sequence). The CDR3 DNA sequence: TGTGCCACCAGCGAGGGACAGCTACCCATACGTTCACCCCTCCACTTT. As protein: CATSEGQLPIRSPLHF.

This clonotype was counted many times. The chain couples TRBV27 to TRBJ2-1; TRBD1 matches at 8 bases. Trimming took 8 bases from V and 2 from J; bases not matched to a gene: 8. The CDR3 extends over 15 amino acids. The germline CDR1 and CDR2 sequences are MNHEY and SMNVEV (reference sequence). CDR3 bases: TGTGCCAGCCGCCTTGACAGGGGAGCCTACAATGAGCAGTTCTTC. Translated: CASRLDRGAYNEQFF.

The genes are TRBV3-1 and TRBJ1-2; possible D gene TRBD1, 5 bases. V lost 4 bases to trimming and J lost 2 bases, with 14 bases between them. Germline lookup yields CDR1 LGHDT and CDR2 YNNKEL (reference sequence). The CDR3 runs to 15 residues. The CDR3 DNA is TGTGCCAGCAGCCGCCCGCTGGGGGAGAACTATGGCTACACCTTC. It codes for CASSRPLGENYGYTF.

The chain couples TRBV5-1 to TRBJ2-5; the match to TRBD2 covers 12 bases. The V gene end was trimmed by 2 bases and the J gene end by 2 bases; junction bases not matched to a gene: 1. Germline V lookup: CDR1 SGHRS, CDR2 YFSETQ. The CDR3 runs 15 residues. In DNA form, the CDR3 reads TGCGCCAGCAGCTTTGGGACTAGCGGGCAAGAGACCCAGTACTTC. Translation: CASSFGTSGQETQYF.

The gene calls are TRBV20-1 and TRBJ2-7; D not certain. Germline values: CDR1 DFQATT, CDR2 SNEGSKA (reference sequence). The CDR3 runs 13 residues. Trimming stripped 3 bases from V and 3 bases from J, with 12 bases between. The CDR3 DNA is TGCAGTGCTAGCGGGCTTGAATACTACGAGCAGTACTTC. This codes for CSASGLEYYEQYF.

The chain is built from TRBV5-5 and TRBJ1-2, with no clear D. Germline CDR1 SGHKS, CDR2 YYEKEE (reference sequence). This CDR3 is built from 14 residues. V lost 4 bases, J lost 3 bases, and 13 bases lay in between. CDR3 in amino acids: CASSRLEGDYGYTF. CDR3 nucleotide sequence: TGTGCCAGCAGCCGCCTGGAGGGTGACTATGGCTACACCTTC.

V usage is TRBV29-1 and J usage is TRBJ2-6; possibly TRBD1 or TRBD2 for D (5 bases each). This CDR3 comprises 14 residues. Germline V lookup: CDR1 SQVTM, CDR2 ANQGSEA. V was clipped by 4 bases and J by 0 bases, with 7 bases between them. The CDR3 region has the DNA TGCAGCGTTGCAGGGACCTCTGGGGCCAACGTCCTGACTTTC. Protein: CSVAGTSGANVLTF.

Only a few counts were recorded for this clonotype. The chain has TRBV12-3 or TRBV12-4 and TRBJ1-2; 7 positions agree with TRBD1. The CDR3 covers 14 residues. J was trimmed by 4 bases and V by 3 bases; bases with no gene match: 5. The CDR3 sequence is CASSFQGVGYGYTF. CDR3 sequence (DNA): TGTGCCAGCAGTTTCCAGGGGGTGGGCTATGGCTACACCTTC.

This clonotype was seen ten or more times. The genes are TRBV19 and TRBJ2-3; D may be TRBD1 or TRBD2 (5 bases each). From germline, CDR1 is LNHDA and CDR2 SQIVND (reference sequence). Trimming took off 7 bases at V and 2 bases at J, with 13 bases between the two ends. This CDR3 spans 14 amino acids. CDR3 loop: CASKGTRFTDTQYF. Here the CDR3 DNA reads TGTGCCAGTAAGGGGACCCGATTCACAGATACGCAGTATTTT.